Listed below are T cell receptor beta chains from one sample, sequenced in a study of control samples from healthy donors and cancer patients. The method was immunoSEQ multiplex PCR; TCRdb's version includes in-frame clones alone and lacks a portion of them. In the table there are over 110,000 clones, 92% of which are singletons. The sample taken for sequencing was blood. The receptor source for this set is a young man in good health. CDR3s include the opening cysteine and the closing phenylalanine or tryptophan. Each record gives: J gene, V gene, clone size, D gene, CDR3 protein, CDR3 DNA. D genes are given only for firm matches. Where a row states a size, it is once, few, many or the class of an expanded clone; other rows omit it.

J: TRBJ2-3; V: TRBV12-5; size: .; D: TRBD1; CDR3: CASGLATGTESTDTQYF; DNA: TGTGCTAGTGGTTTGGCGACCGGGACAGAGAGCACAGATACGCAGTATTTT
J: TRBJ1-1; V: TRBV28; size: .; D: .; CDR3: CASSQRTVHFEAFF; DNA: TGTGCCAGCAGTCAGCGGACAGTTCATTTTGAAGCTTTCTTT
J: TRBJ2-1; V: TRBV7-2; size: .; D: .; CDR3: CASSLVYEQFF; DNA: TGTGCCAGCAGCTTAGTCTATGAGCAGTTCTTC
J: TRBJ2-2; V: TRBV9; size: .; D: TRBD1; CDR3: CASSVGQGARTGELFF; DNA: TGTGCCAGCAGCGTGGGACAGGGGGCGAGGACCGGGGAGCTGTTTTTT
J: TRBJ2-1; V: TRBV6-6; size: .; D: .; CDR3: CASSYRGYNEQFF; DNA: TGTGCCAGCAGTTACCGAGGTTACAATGAGCAGTTCTTC
J: TRBJ1-1; V: TRBV20-1; size: .; D: .; CDR3: CSASSKGTEAFF; DNA: TGCAGTGCTAGTTCGAAGGGAACTGAAGCTTTCTTT
J: TRBJ1-3; V: TRBV12-5; size: .; D: .; CDR3: CASGFETDYSGNTIYF; DNA: TGTGCTAGTGGTTTTGAAACGGACTACTCTGGAAACACCATATATTTT
J: TRBJ2-7; V: TRBV12-5; size: .; D: .; CDR3: CASGPRGASYEQYF; DNA: TGTGCTAGTGGTCCACGAGGGGCCTCCTACGAGCAGTACTTC
J: TRBJ2-1; V: TRBV7-9; size: .; D: .; CDR3: CASSSTANYNEQFF; DNA: TGTGCCAGCAGCTCGACCGCAAACTACAATGAGCAGTTCTTC
J: TRBJ2-1; V: TRBV27; size: once; D: .; CDR3: CASSLGWERGTTEQFF; DNA: TGTGCCAGCAGTTTAGGTTGGGAGAGGGGTACGACTGAGCAGTTCTTC
J: TRBJ2-4; V: TRBV12-2; size: .; D: .; CDR3: CASRLVGSLAKNIQYF; DNA: TGTGCAAGTCGCTTGGTGGGAAGTTTAGCCAAAAACATTCAGTACTTC
J: TRBJ2-3; V: TRBV6-2/TRBV6-3; size: .; D: TRBD2; CDR3: CASSSGTTTDTQYF; DNA: TGTGCCAGCAGTTCCGGGACTACCACAGATACGCAGTATTTT
J: TRBJ2-1; V: TRBV11-3; size: .; D: TRBD2; CDR3: CASSPTSLAGVYNEQFF; DNA: TGTGCCAGCAGCCCCACGTCTCTAGCGGGAGTTTACAATGAGCAGTTCTTC
J: TRBJ1-3; V: TRBV9; size: .; D: TRBD1; CDR3: CASSVEGATGNTIYF; DNA: TGTGCCAGCAGCGTAGAGGGGGCCACTGGAAACACCATATATTTT